What follows is one T cell receptor beta chain and its context. Its antigen is undetermined. 60 Vbeta and 13 Jbeta primers were used in PCR. Method: immunoSEQ multiplex PCR; TCRdb's copy keeps in-frame clones and lacks some. The sample has under 150,000 clones, 60% to 80% seen once; the top ten hold about 8%. This entry is derived from a study of cytomegalovirus exposure and HLA in healthy donors. About the research overall: In an earlier analysis, 117 million unique TCR beta sequences were found from some 200 million T cells. Study-level results: HLA allele associations emerged for around 16,000 TCR beta sequences in a later analysis, at 0.05 false discovery rate. In a later analysis, a missense DCLRE1C variant was linked to TCR beta V- and J-gene trimming. The dataset shows that most TCR sequences were rare, while some public TCRs occurred in many donors.

Germline V lookup: CDR1 SNHLY, CDR2 FYNNEI. The length of the CDR3 is 15 residues. The V end lost 5 bases, the J end lost 1 base, and 13 bases lay between the germline ends. This chain uses TRBV2 with TRBJ2-3, with D possibly matching TRBD1 (6 bases). The sequencing sample was made of PBMCs. The sequence came from a young man in good health and CMV-seropositive. The CDR3 DNA is TGTGCCAGCAGTAATCAGGGGTACGGCACAGATACGCAGTATTTT. It is translated as CASSNQGYGTDTQYF. Using reference TRBV2 and TRBJ2-3 for the parts outside the CDR3, the full variable domain is EPEVTQTPSHQVTQMGQEVILRCVPISNHLYFYWYRQILGQKVEFLVSFYNNEISEKSEIFDDQFSVERPDGSNFTLKIRSTKLEDSAMYFCASSNQGYGTDTQYFGPGTRLTVL.